The subject of this entry is one T cell receptor (beta chain). This sample stems from a study of T cell changes during pregnancy in multiple sclerosis. Method: immunoSEQ multiplex PCR; TCRdb's copy keeps in-frame clones and lacks some. The sample records 60,000 to 75,000 clones, about 90% being singletons. There are 14 residues in the CDR3. The V gene's germline CDR1 is SGHNT and CDR2 YYREEE (reference sequence). V shed 4 bases, J shed 2 bases, and the junction held 2 bases outside the gene matches. The sequenced sample was peripheral blood, obtained after pregnancy. The TCR originated in a female donor with multiple sclerosis, enrolled in a pregnancy study. The chain has TRBV5-4 and TRBJ2-3; TRBD2 aligns across 9 bases. As DNA, the CDR3 is TGTGCCAGCAGCCGCGGGGGGGACACAGATACGCAGTATTTT. It specifies CASSRGGDTDTQYF.